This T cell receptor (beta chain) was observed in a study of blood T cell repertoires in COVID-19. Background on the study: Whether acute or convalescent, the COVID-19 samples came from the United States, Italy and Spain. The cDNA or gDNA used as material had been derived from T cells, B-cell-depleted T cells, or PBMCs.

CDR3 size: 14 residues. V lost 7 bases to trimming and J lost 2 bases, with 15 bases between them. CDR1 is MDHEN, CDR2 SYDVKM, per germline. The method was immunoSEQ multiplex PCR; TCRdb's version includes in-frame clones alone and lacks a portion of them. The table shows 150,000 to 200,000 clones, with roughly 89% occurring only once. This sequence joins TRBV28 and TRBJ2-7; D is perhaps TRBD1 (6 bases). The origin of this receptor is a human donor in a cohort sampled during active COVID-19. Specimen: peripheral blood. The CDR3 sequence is CASNHREGTYEQYF. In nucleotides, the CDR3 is TGTGCCAGCAATCACAGGGAAGGAACCTACGAGCAGTACTTC.